This entry lists 12 T cell receptor beta chains sequenced from one sample in a study of T cells and Merkel cell carcinoma outcomes. Method: immunoSEQ multiplex PCR; TCRdb's copy keeps in-frame clones and lacks some. The sample gives thousands of clones, roughly 84% of which show up once; approximately 5.2% is in the top ten. Sequenced: tumor tissue from Merkel cell carcinoma. These receptor sequences come from a human donor with Merkel cell carcinoma.

The chain has TRBV5-1 and TRBJ1-4; TRBD1 matches at 9 bases. Per germline, CDR1 SGHRS and CDR2 YFSETQ. The CDR3 loop spans 14 amino acids. V lost 3 bases and J lost 13; bases outside the gene matches: 10. The CDR3 loop reads CASSSVPGQGLLFF. The CDR3 region has the DNA TGCGCCAGCAGCTCCGTCCCGGGACAGGGATTACTGTTTTTT.

This chain joins TRBV11-2 and TRBJ2-6, with unresolved D. The germline V and J ends were trimmed by 4 bases and 5 bases, with 18 bases remaining between them. Germline CDR1 and CDR2: SGHAT and FQNNGV. The CDR3 sequence is 17 residues long. The CDR3 loop reads CASSSDAQQSRANVLTF. CDR3 coding DNA: TGTGCCAGCAGCTCAGACGCGCAACAAAGTCGGGCCAACGTCCTGACTTTC.

CDR3 nucleotides: TGTGCCAGCAGCTTAGATACGGGGGGGAATCGCGAGCAGTACTTC. Translating gives CASSLDTGGNREQYF. This rearrangement joins TRBV7-2 to TRBJ2-7; 8 nucleotides line up with TRBD2. There are 15 residues in the CDR3. V shed 1 base, J shed 6 bases, and the junction held 8 bases outside the gene matches. From germline, CDR1 is SGHTA and CDR2 FQGNSA. The complete variable domain, with remaining parts taken from reference TRBV7-2 and TRBJ2-7, reads GAGVSQSPSNKVTEKGKDVELRCDPISGHTALYWYRQSLGQGLEFLIYFQGNSAPDKSGLPSDRFSAERTGGSVSTLTIQRTQQEDSAVYLCASSLDTGGNREQYFGPGTRLTVT.

The genes are TRBV13 and TRBJ2-3; a possible D gene is TRBD2 (7 bases). CDR3 size: 17 residues. V lost 2 bases and J lost 1, with 16 bases in between. CDR1 and CDR2 (germline): PRHDT, FYEKMQ (reference sequence). CDR3 loop: CASSLSGRGGRTDTQYF. CDR3 in DNA: TGTGCCAGCAGCTTAAGTGGGAGGGGGGGCCGCACAGATACGCAGTATTTT.

The J gene is TRBJ2-7, the V gene TRBV15; 9 bases fit TRBD2. After removal of 0 bases from V and 7 bases from J, the junction contained 10 bases not matched to a gene. Germline-derived CDR1 and CDR2 are LNHNV and YYDKDF (reference sequence). The CDR3 spans 16 residues. The DNA of the CDR3 is TGTGCCACCAGCAGAGATCGGGATAGCGGGGGACGGGAGCAGTACTTC. Translation: CATSRDRDSGGREQYF.

The gene calls are TRBV4-2 and TRBJ2-1; 12 positions match TRBD2. Germline loops: CDR1 LGHNA, CDR2 YNFKEQ. V shed 4 bases, J shed 8 bases, and the junction held 6 bases outside the gene matches. This CDR3 is 15 amino acids long. CDR3 sequence reads: CASSLRLAGEDEQFF. In DNA form, the CDR3 reads TGTGCCAGCAGCCTTCGACTAGCGGGAGAGGATGAGCAGTTCTTC.

The chain carries TRBV7-9 and TRBJ2-7; tentative D call: TRBD1 (6 bases). The CDR3 spans 16 residues. CDR1 is SEHNR and CDR2 is FQNEAQ in the germline V gene (reference sequence). The germline V and J ends were trimmed by 2 bases and 3 bases, with 17 bases remaining between them. The CDR3 sequence: CASSLWRLEGGYEQYF. The CDR3 nucleotides are TGTGCCAGCAGCTTATGGCGCCTGGAAGGGGGCTACGAGCAGTACTTC.

The V and J genes are TRBV9 and TRBJ2-7, with TRBD1 identical over 9 bases. CDR3 length: 15 amino acids. V shed 0 bases and J 4 bases; nucleotides not matched to a gene: 5. CDR1 and CDR2 (germline): SGDLS, YYNGEE. The CDR3 DNA reads TGTGCCAGCAGCGTAGGTCCGGGACAGGGTTACGAGCAGTACTTC. Protein sequence: CASSVGPGQGYEQYF.

The J gene is TRBJ2-1, the V gene TRBV5-6; D unresolved. Germline V gene data show CDR1 as SGHDT and CDR2 as YYEEEE. The CDR3 has 12 amino acids. Trimming cost V 4 bases and J 6 bases, with 8 bases left between them. The CDR3 loop is CASSTSPNEQFF. The CDR3 bases are TGTGCCAGCAGCACATCCCCCAATGAGCAGTTCTTC.

A few counts support this clone. This chain uses TRBV27 with TRBJ2-5; tentative D call: TRBD1 (6 bases). The CDR3 contains 13 residues. Germline CDR1 and CDR2: MNHEY and SMNVEV (reference sequence). V was cut by 3 bases and J by 5 bases, with 10 bases left in between. The CDR3 here is CASSFSRGETQYF. CDR3 sequence (DNA): TGTGCCAGCAGTTTCAGTAGGGGGGAGACCCAGTACTTC.

The chain employs TRBV9 and TRBJ2-7; 9 bases are shared with TRBD2. CDR3 length: 16 amino acids. Germline V lookup: CDR1 SGDLS, CDR2 YYNGEE. V was pared by 3 bases and J by 6 bases, with 13 bases of the junction left unmatched. This CDR3 reads CASSARGTSRNGEQYF. As DNA, the CDR3 is TGTGCCAGCAGCGCCCGAGGGACTAGCAGGAACGGCGAGCAGTACTTC.

V usage is TRBV7-9 and J usage is TRBJ1-1; D not certain. Germline V CDR1 and CDR2: SEHNR, FQNEAQ (reference sequence). V was pared by 6 bases and J by 0 bases, with 8 bases between. The CDR3 has 13 residues. The CDR3 loop is CASSPEVNTEAFF. The CDR3 DNA follows: TGTGCCAGCAGTCCTGAGGTGAACACTGAAGCTTTCTTT.